A single sample is the source of the 3 T cell receptor beta chains below, sequenced in a study of shared clonotypes between healthy human individuals. Assay: immunoSEQ multiplex PCR; the TCRdb copy retains only in-frame clones and omits some. Counted here are roughly 500,000 clones, around 79% occurring once; the ten biggest clones make up 13%. The sample was PBMCs. The receptors were gathered from a woman in her forties in good health. Some clones in this sample may be carry-over from other donors' samples.

J is TRBJ2-5 and V is TRBV19, with 9 positions matching TRBD1. The V segment lost 6 bases and the J segment 5 bases; nucleotides outside the gene matches: 4. Germline V gene lookup returns CDR1 LNHDA and CDR2 SQIVND (reference sequence). The CDR3 is 13 amino acids. The chain's CDR3 is CASRDRGEETQYF. CDR3 DNA sequence: TGTGCCAGTAGGGACAGGGGTGAGGAGACCCAGTACTTC.

J is TRBJ1-4 and V is TRBV27, with a possible D match to TRBD1 (5 bases). CDR3 size: 15 residues. Germline V gene data show CDR1 as MNHEY and CDR2 as SMNVEV (reference sequence). The germline V and J ends were trimmed by 3 bases and 1 base, with 9 bases remaining between them. Here the CDR3 reads CASSLRDRTNEKLFF. The CDR3 DNA is TGTGCCAGCAGTTTGCGGGACCGAACTAATGAAAAACTGTTTTTT.

Details on this clone: A far larger clone is one base from this, pointing to a likely read error. The V call is TRBV6-4, the J call TRBJ2-1, with D possibly being TRBD1 or TRBD2 (6 bases each). Germline-derived CDR1 and CDR2 are MRHNA and SNTAGT. The CDR3 loop spans 14 amino acids. The CDR3: CANSDGGGGNEQFF. CDR3 bases: TGTGCCAACAGTGACGGGGGCGGAGGGAATGAGCAGTTCTTC.